This passage covers 30 T cell receptor beta chains from one sample sequenced in a study of blood T cell repertoires in COVID-19. TCRdb's copy holds only in-frame clones and misses some; the assay was immunoSEQ multiplex PCR. The sample contains almost 90,000 clones, over 70% of which appear only once. The sample consisted of peripheral blood. These receptors all come from an older man with acute or convalescent COVID-19.

This clone was detected only once. The chain is built from TRBV4-2 and TRBJ1-5, with D hard to call. The length of the CDR3 is 14 residues. Germline V gives CDR1 LGHNA, CDR2 YNFKEQ. With 0 bases removed from V and 12 bases from J, the gap between germline ends came to 15 bases. The CDR3 DNA follows: TGTGCCAGCAGCCAAGATGAAGGAGGGTACGGCCAGCATTTT. Its protein is CASSQDEGGYGQHF.

CDR3 nucleotides: TGTGCCAGCAGCTTGGCGCCGTCAGACGGGAGTTGGCAGTTCTTC. Its translation is CASSLAPSDGSWQFF. This chain links TRBV5-5 with TRBJ2-1, with D possibly being TRBD2 (6 bases). Germline-derived CDR1 and CDR2 are SGHKS and YYEKEE (reference sequence). V lost 0 bases and J 12 bases, leaving 19 bases between the germline ends. This CDR3 region has 15 residues.

The table lists this clone with a count of one. V and J are TRBV6-5 and TRBJ2-1, with TRBD1 matching over 8 bases. The V gene's germline CDR1 is MNHEY and CDR2 SVGAGI. Trimming removed 6 bases from V and 15 bases from J; junction bases left unmatched: 13. The CDR3 consists of 13 residues. The CDR3 loop reads CASSGQGPVRLFF. The CDR3 region has the DNA TGTGCCAGCAGCGGACAGGGCCCCGTGCGACTGTTCTTC.

The V and J genes are TRBV10-3 and TRBJ1-6, with TRBD1 matching over 9 bases. The CDR3 has 15 amino acids. The V segment lost 8 bases and the J segment 7 bases; nucleotides outside the gene matches: 9. Per germline, CDR1 ENHRY and CDR2 SYGVKD. As DNA, the CDR3 is TGTGCCATCGGGAGCGGAGGACAGGGGAATTCACCCCTCCACTTT. Translation: CAIGSGGQGNSPLHF.

The rearrangement joins TRBV27 to TRBJ1-2; weak D call: TRBD1 (5 bases). Trimming shortened V by 4 bases and J by 4 bases, and 13 bases separated the two germline ends. CDR1 is MNHEY and CDR2 is SMNVEV in the germline V gene (reference sequence). CDR3 length equals 14 residues. CDR3: CASSSRTQLYGYTF. In nucleotides, the CDR3 is TGTGCCAGCAGTTCCCGGACACAACTCTATGGCTACACCTTC.

This clone has a handful of counts. The rearrangement links TRBV29-1 to TRBJ2-1, with TRBD2 identical over 13 bases. The CDR3 is 15 residues long. Losses at the gene ends were 6 bases for V and 8 bases for J; bases not matched to a gene: 10. Germline assignment: CDR1 SQVTM and CDR2 ANQGSEA. CDR3 in amino acids: CSVEPTSGGADEQFF. CDR3 bases: TGCAGCGTCGAACCTACTAGCGGGGGGGCAGATGAGCAGTTCTTC.

V and J are TRBV9 and TRBJ2-6; 8 nucleotides align to TRBD1. After removal of 0 bases from V and 0 bases from J, the junction contained 8 bases not matched to a gene. CDR1 and CDR2 from the germline V gene are SGDLS and YYNGEE. The CDR3 is 19 amino acids. DNA for the CDR3: TGTGCCAGCAGCGTAGCTTTGGGACAGGCTACCTCTGGGGCCAACGTCCTGACTTTC. This translates into CASSVALGQATSGANVLTF.

This chain uses TRBV5-5 with TRBJ1-1; the D gene is possibly TRBD1 (6 bases). Trimming removed 2 bases from V and 1 base from J, with 12 bases in between. The length of the CDR3 is 15 residues. Per germline, CDR1 SGHKS and CDR2 YYEKEE (reference sequence). This CDR3 is CASSLRGQTNTEAFF. In DNA form, the CDR3 reads TGTGCCAGCAGCTTAAGAGGACAGACGAACACTGAAGCTTTCTTT.

This chain joins TRBV19 and TRBJ2-3; 14 bases are shared with TRBD2. This CDR3 is 15 amino acids long. Germline values: CDR1 LNHDA, CDR2 SQIVND (reference sequence). The V gene end was trimmed by 7 bases and the J gene end by 5 bases; junction bases not matched to a gene: 5. The CDR3 DNA follows: TGTGCCAGTACCACGACTAGCGGGGGGGGAGATACGCAGTATTTT. The encoded protein is CASTTTSGGGDTQYF.

This clone was detected a few times. The J gene is TRBJ1-2, the V gene TRBV27; possibly TRBD1 for D (5 bases). The length of the CDR3 is 13 residues. V was pared by 4 bases and J by 5 bases, with 11 bases between. Germline CDR1 and CDR2: MNHEY and SMNVEV (reference sequence). The CDR3 DNA follows: TGTGCCAGCAGTTCTAAGGGGCCATATGGCTACACCTTC. Translation: CASSSKGPYGYTF.

This clone was recorded once. The V and J genes are TRBV5-1 and TRBJ2-3; no definite D call. V was pared by 2 bases and J by 0 bases, with 7 bases between. The CDR3 extends over 14 amino acids. Germline V CDR1 and CDR2: SGHRS, YFSETQ. The DNA of the CDR3 is TGCGCCAGCAGCTTTCTAGACAGCACAGATACGCAGTATTTT. It yields the protein CASSFLDSTDTQYF.

This chain links TRBV10-2 with TRBJ2-5; tentatively, D is TRBD2 (5 bases). The CDR3 covers 14 residues. The germline V and J ends were trimmed by 4 bases and 9 bases, with 18 bases remaining between them. Germline V gives CDR1 WSHSY, CDR2 SAAADI. CDR3 in DNA: TGCGCCAGCAGTGCGGACCCGTCCAAGAGGGCCCAGTACTTC. Protein sequence: CASSADPSKRAQYF.

The chain combines TRBV18 with TRBJ1-2; D perhaps matches TRBD1 (5 bases). This CDR3 comprises 14 residues. Trimming pared 3 bases from V and 4 bases from J, leaving 12 bases between. Looked up from germline, CDR1 is KGHSH and CDR2 is LQKENI. This CDR3 is CASSPDRGGYGYTF. The CDR3 coding sequence is TGTGCCAGCTCACCGGACCGCGGGGGCTATGGCTACACCTTC.

V is TRBV24-1 and J is TRBJ1-4, with a possible D match to TRBD1 (5 bases). The CDR3 is 16 residues long. The V gene lost 5 bases and the J gene lost 1 base, with 13 bases spanning the gap. Germline V lookup: CDR1 KGHDR, CDR2 SFDVKD. DNA for the CDR3: TGTGCCACCAGTGCCGGGGACGGGAGAACTAATGAAAAACTGTTTTTT. This translates into CATSAGDGRTNEKLFF.

Only a few counts were recorded for this clone. V and J are TRBV11-2 and TRBJ2-1; D is possibly TRBD1 (7 bases). CDR1 is SGHAT and CDR2 is FQNNGV in the germline V gene. Deletions cut 4 bases from V and 1 base from J, with 11 bases between. CDR3 length: 15 residues. CDR3 sequence: CASSSQGRSYNEQFF. For the CDR3, the DNA is TGTGCCAGCAGCTCACAGGGGAGGTCCTACAATGAGCAGTTCTTC. The full variable domain, its missing parts supplied by reference TRBV11-2 and TRBJ2-1, is EAGVAQSPRYKIIEKRQSVAFWCNPISGHATLYWYQQILGQGPKLLIQFQNNGVVDDSQLPKDRFSAERLKGVDSTLKIQPAKLEDSAVYLCASSSQGRSYNEQFFGPGTRLTVL.

J is TRBJ1-5 and V is TRBV18; 9 bases fit TRBD1. The germline V gene encodes CDR1 KGHSH and CDR2 LQKENI. The junction had 9 bases not matched to a gene; V was cut back by 0 bases and J by 3 bases. The CDR3 covers 18 residues. The CDR3 DNA sequence: TGTGCCAGCTCACCACCCTTGCTCGGGACAGGGCCCAATCAGCCCCAGCATTTT. Protein product: CASSPPLLGTGPNQPQHF.

This chain uses TRBV3-1 (or the pseudogene TRBV3-2) with TRBJ1-2, with D uncertain. The length of the CDR3 is 14 residues. CDR1 and CDR2 (germline): LGHDT, YNNKEL (reference sequence). The V and J ends lost 4 bases and 6 bases respectively, with 15 bases between them. The CDR3 coding sequence is TGTGCCAGCAGCCGTTTGCCCCCTGACAATGGCTACACCTTC. Amino acid sequence: CASSRLPPDNGYTF.

The chain combines TRBV5-8 with TRBJ1-6, with TRBD1 matching 10 bases. Losses at the gene ends were 5 bases for V and 7 bases for J; bases not matched to a gene: 6. The CDR3 runs to 15 residues. Germline V gives CDR1 SGHTS, CDR2 YDEGEE. DNA of the CDR3: TGTGCCAGCAGTACCAGGACAGGGGGGAATTCACCCCTCCACTTT. This encodes CASSTRTGGNSPLHF.

The genes are TRBV19 and TRBJ1-6, with D perhaps matching TRBD1 (6 bases). CDR1 LNHDA and CDR2 SQIVND come from the germline V gene (reference sequence). Trimming cost V 4 bases and J 13 bases, with 14 bases left between them. The CDR3 is made up of 13 amino acids. The CDR3 here is CASSTPGGAPLHF. Written as DNA, the CDR3 is TGTGCCAGTAGTACCCCCGGGGGGGCCCCCCTCCACTTT. Together with reference TRBV19 and TRBJ1-6, the CDR3 gives the full variable domain: DGGITQSPKYLFRKEGQNVTLSCEQNLNHDAMYWYRQDPGQGLRLIYYSQIVNDFQKGDIAEGYSVSREKKESFPLTVTSAQKNPTAFYLCASSTPGGAPLHFGNGTRLTVT.

The chain carries TRBV7-3 and TRBJ1-3, with D perhaps matching TRBD1 (6 bases). The CDR3 is 16 amino acids. V gave up 5 bases and J gave up 1 base, with 15 bases separating them. Germline V CDR1 and CDR2: SGHTA, FQGTGA. The CDR3 region has the DNA TGTGCCAGCAGCCCAGCTGGGGGGGCGTCTGGAAACACCATATATTTT. Encoded protein: CASSPAGGASGNTIYF.

The V call is TRBV3-1 (or the pseudogene TRBV3-2), the J call TRBJ1-1, with 7 bases lining up with TRBD1. The CDR3 runs 16 residues. In germline, CDR1 is LGHDT, CDR2 YNNKEL (reference sequence). V shed 2 bases, J shed 5 bases, and the junction held 11 bases outside the gene matches. The CDR3 is CASSQRRTGVLTEAFF. The CDR3 DNA reads as TGTGCCAGCAGCCAAAGGAGAACAGGGGTTTTAACTGAAGCTTTCTTT.

This clone came up a few times. This rearrangement joins TRBV6-1 to TRBJ1-4; 9 nucleotides line up with TRBD1. Germline lookup yields CDR1 MNHNS and CDR2 SASEGT. The CDR3 runs 16 residues. The junction had 7 bases not matched to a gene; V was cut back by 0 bases and J by 8 bases. The CDR3 DNA is TGTGCCAGCAGTGAAGCGGGGACAGGGTATGGAGAAAAACTGTTTTTT. This codes for CASSEAGTGYGEKLFF.

This clone has a handful of counts. V is TRBV9 and J is TRBJ1-1; 7 positions agree with TRBD1. With V trimmed by 3 bases and J by 4 bases, 6 bases remained unmatched. This CDR3 contains 14 residues. Per the germline V gene, CDR1 is SGDLS and CDR2 is YYNGEE. CDR3 protein: CASSGGTVLTEAFF. The CDR3 DNA sequence: TGTGCCAGCAGCGGCGGGACAGTTCTCACTGAAGCTTTCTTT.

The table lists this clone with a few counts. The gene calls are TRBV19 and TRBJ1-2; D uncertain. The germline V and J ends were trimmed by 5 bases and 6 bases, with 10 bases remaining between them. The CDR3 totals 12 residues. CDR1 is LNHDA and CDR2 is SQIVND in the germline V gene (reference sequence). CDR3 DNA sequence: TGTGCCAGTAGTCCCTCTATAAATGGCTACACCTTC. Amino acid sequence: CASSPSINGYTF. The full variable domain, with the rest looked up from reference TRBV19 and TRBJ1-2, is DGGITQSPKYLFRKEGQNVTLSCEQNLNHDAMYWYRQDPGQGLRLIYYSQIVNDFQKGDIAEGYSVSREKKESFPLTVTSAQKNPTAFYLCASSPSINGYTFGSGTRLTVV.

The chain is built from TRBV19 and TRBJ1-1; D gene ambiguous. CDR1 is LNHDA, CDR2 SQIVND, per germline (reference sequence). The length of the CDR3 is 13 residues. Trimming took 6 bases from V and 11 from J, leaving 19 bases between them. As DNA, the CDR3 is TGTGCCAGTAGGCCCGGACTTAACACCTACGCTTTCTTT. Encoded protein: CASRPGLNTYAFF.

J is TRBJ1-6 and V is TRBV7-9; D is undetermined. Germline-derived CDR1 and CDR2 are SEHNR and FQNEAQ (reference sequence). The CDR3 runs 15 residues. The V end lost 1 base, the J end lost 6 bases, and 10 bases lay between the germline ends. In DNA, the CDR3 is TGTGCCAGCAGCTTAGAAGCGGGGAGTAATTCACCCCTCCACTTT. Its protein is CASSLEAGSNSPLHF.

This clone appeared once. This rearrangement joins TRBV7-3 to TRBJ2-5; 7 bases are shared with TRBD2. The CDR3 covers 16 residues. Germline CDR1 and CDR2: SGHTA and FQGTGA. Losses at the gene ends were 1 base for V and 4 bases for J; bases not matched to a gene: 9. CDR3: CASSLRPNTGGETQYF. CDR3 DNA sequence: TGTGCCAGCAGCTTAAGGCCCAACACGGGGGGAGAGACCCAGTACTTC.

This clone appeared a few times. V and J are TRBV7-3 and TRBJ2-1, with D maybe TRBD1 (6 bases). Germline V CDR1 and CDR2: SGHTA, FQGTGA. V lost 1 base to trimming and J lost 3 bases, with 13 bases between them. CDR3 size: 16 residues. The CDR3 DNA reads TGTGCCAGCAGCTTAAGTGTGGGACACGTCTACAATGAGCAGTTCTTC. As protein: CASSLSVGHVYNEQFF.

The chain couples TRBV6-5 to TRBJ2-1; 10 bases map to TRBD2. This CDR3 contains 13 residues. CDR1 is MNHEY and CDR2 is SVGAGI in the germline V gene. Trimming took 11 bases from V and 4 from J; bases not matched to a gene: 5. The DNA of the CDR3 is TGTGCCGCCGGACTAGCGGAATACAATGAGCAGTTCTTC. Encoded protein: CAAGLAEYNEQFF.

The chain is built from TRBV30 and TRBJ2-7; the D gene is possibly TRBD2 (6 bases). CDR3 length: 11 amino acids. Germline V gene sequence: CDR1 GTSNPN, CDR2 SVGIG (reference sequence). Trimming pared 3 bases from V and 7 bases from J, leaving 10 bases between. CDR3 nucleotides: TGTGCCTGGAGGCGGGAATGGGAGCAGTACTTC. Residues: CAWRREWEQYF. Using reference TRBV30 and TRBJ2-7 for the parts outside the CDR3, the full variable domain is SQTIHQWPATLVQPVGSPLSLECTVEGTSNPNLYWYRQAAGRGLQLLFYSVGIGQISSEVPQNLSASRPQDRQFILSSKKLLLSDSGFYLCAWRREWEQYFGPGTRLTVT.